Listed below are T cell receptor beta chains from one sample, sequenced in a study of vaccination and CD4 T cells after COVID-19. TCRdb itself ran the PCR reads through MiXCR, one entry per CDR3 protein. The data show 20,000 to 25,000 distinct CDR3 sequences, with more than 40% seen just once and approximately 19% held by the top ten. No antigen is known for these receptors. Specimen: CD4+ T cells from blood, cultured in vitro, collected before SARS-CoV-2 vaccination. Receptors originate from a human donor who received a COVID-19 vaccine. Both conserved end residues are part of each CDR3. D genes are given only for firm matches. Only part of the rows carry a size: once, few, many, or a class if the clone is expanded.

D: NA; size: NA; V: TRBV6-1; J: TRBJ2-3; DNA: TGTGCCAGCAGTGATCGGGGGGATACGCAGTATTTT; CDR3: CASSDRGDTQYF
D: NA; size: NA; V: TRBV2; J: TRBJ1-5; DNA: TGTGCCAGCAGCGAGCCGGACGGGCGTCAGCCCCAGCATTTT; CDR3: CASSEPDGRQPQHF
D: NA; size: NA; V: TRBV19; J: TRBJ2-1; DNA: TGTGCCAGTAGTAAGTTAAGGGTTAATGAGCAGTTCTTC; CDR3: CASSKLRVNEQFF
D: TRBD1; size: few; V: TRBV6-1; J: TRBJ2-3; DNA: TGTGCCAGCGGCCGGACAGGGGGCTTCACAGATACGCAGTATTTT; CDR3: CASGRTGGFTDTQYF
D: TRBD2; size: NA; V: TRBV5-4; J: TRBJ2-2; DNA: TGTGCCAGCAGCGGAAGCGGGGGAACAACGGGGGTCGGGGAGCTGTTTTTT; CDR3: CASSGSGGTTGVGELFF
D: NA; size: NA; V: TRBV27; J: TRBJ1-5; DNA: TGTGCCAGCAGTTTAGGCAGGACAGATCAGCCCCAGCATTTT; CDR3: CASSLGRTDQPQHF
D: TRBD1; size: NA; V: TRBV2; J: TRBJ2-2; DNA: TGTGCCAGCAGGGGGACAGTTAACACCGGGGAGCTGTTTTTT; CDR3: CASRGTVNTGELFF
D: TRBD2; size: few; V: TRBV12-3/TRBV12-4; J: TRBJ2-1; DNA: TGTGCCAGCAGTCTCCCAGCGGGGTCCTACAATGAGCAGTTCTTC; CDR3: CASSLPAGSYNEQFF
D: NA; size: few; V: TRBV20-1; J: TRBJ1-6; DNA: TGCAGTGCTATGAGGGAGGGAAGCTCCTATAATTCACCCCTCCACTTT; CDR3: CSAMREGSSYNSPLHF
D: NA; size: NA; V: TRBV5-1; J: TRBJ1-6; DNA: TGCGCCAGCAGCCGTCAGCAGAACAATTCACCCCTCCACTTT; CDR3: CASSRQQNNSPLHF
D: NA; size: NA; V: TRBV7-2; J: TRBJ2-1; DNA: TGTGCCAGCAGCTTAAGGGGGGCAGGCTACAATGAGCAGTTCTTC; CDR3: CASSLRGAGYNEQFF
D: NA; size: NA; V: TRBV24-1; J: TRBJ2-5; DNA: TGTGCCACCAGTGGACCGAAAGGAGAGACCCAGTACTTC; CDR3: CATSGPKGETQYF
D: NA; size: NA; V: TRBV11-2; J: TRBJ1-6; DNA: TGTGCCAGCAGCTTCGTTGGCGGTTCACCCCTCCACTTT; CDR3: CASSFVGGSPLHF
D: TRBD1; size: NA; V: TRBV7-2; J: TRBJ2-7; DNA: TGTGCCAGCAGCTTAGATCATACAGGGGGCGAGCAGTACTTC; CDR3: CASSLDHTGGEQYF
D: TRBD2; size: once; V: TRBV12-3/TRBV12-4; J: TRBJ2-2; DNA: TGTGCCAGCACCTACAGCGGGGGGAACACCGGGGAGCTGTTTTTT; CDR3: CASTYSGGNTGELFF
D: TRBD2; size: NA; V: TRBV27; J: TRBJ2-5; DNA: TGTGCCAGCAGTTTCGCCTCGAAAGGGACTAGCGGACCCCAAGAGACCCAGTACTTC; CDR3: CASSFASKGTSGPQETQYF
D: TRBD2; size: NA; V: TRBV4-1; J: TRBJ2-2; DNA: TGCGCCAGCGGCCAACCGAGCCTTACAGGACTAGCGGGGGGCCGTATTGACACCGGGGAGCTGTTTTTT; CDR3: CASGQPSLTGLAGGRIDTGELFF
D: TRBD1; size: NA; V: TRBV10-3; J: TRBJ1-2; DNA: TGTGCCATCACGGACAGGGGGATGAACTATGGCTACACCTTC; CDR3: CAITDRGMNYGYTF
D: NA; size: NA; V: TRBV2; J: TRBJ2-7; DNA: TGTGCCAGCAGACGTGACTACGGAATCTACGAGCAGTACTTC; CDR3: CASRRDYGIYEQYF
D: TRBD1; size: few; V: TRBV19; J: TRBJ1-2; DNA: TGTGCCAGTAGTCGACAGGGGGTGGTCTATGGCTACACCTTC; CDR3: CASSRQGVVYGYTF
D: NA; size: NA; V: TRBV2; J: TRBJ1-1; DNA: TGTGCCAGCCAGCGAGAGGTCGCTGAAGCTTTCTTT; CDR3: CASQREVAEAFF
D: TRBD1; size: NA; V: TRBV10-3; J: TRBJ2-7; DNA: TGTGCCACCGCTGGGGACCGACAGGGGCCCTCCTACGAGCAGTACTTC; CDR3: CATAGDRQGPSYEQYF
D: NA; size: few; V: TRBV30; J: TRBJ1-2; DNA: TGTGCCTGGAGAGGGTACTATGGCTACACCTTC; CDR3: CAWRGYYGYTF
D: NA; size: NA; V: TRBV2; J: TRBJ1-5; DNA: TGTGCCAGCAGTGAGCAGCGTTATAGCAATCAGCCCCAGCATTTT; CDR3: CASSEQRYSNQPQHF
D: NA; size: NA; V: TRBV21-1; J: TRBJ2-7; DNA: TGTGCCAGCAGCAAAGATGGGCATCAAAGCTCCTGCGAGCAGTACTTC; CDR3: CASSKDGHQSSCEQYF
D: TRBD1; size: few; V: TRBV10-3; J: TRBJ2-2; DNA: TGTGCCATCAGTGAACCCAAGGGACAGGGGACCGGGGAGCTGTTTTTT; CDR3: CAISEPKGQGTGELFF
D: TRBD1; size: NA; V: TRBV2; J: TRBJ2-5; DNA: TGTGCCAGCAGTAGGGACAGTCAAGAGACCCAGTACTTC; CDR3: CASSRDSQETQYF
D: NA; size: NA; V: TRBV29-1; J: TRBJ2-5; DNA: TGCAGCGTTGAAGGGATATTAGAGACCCAGTACTTC; CDR3: CSVEGILETQYF
D: NA; size: NA; V: TRBV30; J: TRBJ1-5; DNA: TGTGCCTGGAGTTTGGGGTCCCGAAGGGACAATCAGCCCCAGCATTTT; CDR3: CAWSLGSRRDNQPQHF
D: TRBD1; size: NA; V: TRBV30; J: TRBJ2-5; DNA: TGTGCCTTGGTCCCTCGGACAGGTCTACAAGAGACCCAGTACTTC; CDR3: CALVPRTGLQETQYF
D: NA; size: few; V: TRBV2; J: TRBJ1-3; DNA: TGTGCCAGCAGGCAGAATTCGCAGGGAAACACCATATATTTT; CDR3: CASRQNSQGNTIYF
D: NA; size: NA; V: TRBV5-1; J: TRBJ1-2; DNA: TGCGCCAGCAGTAGACAAACCAACTATGGCTACACCTTC; CDR3: CASSRQTNYGYTF
D: NA; size: NA; V: TRBV4-2; J: TRBJ1-1; DNA: TGTGCCAGCAGCCCCCCACTGATGAACACTGAAGCTTTCTTT; CDR3: CASSPPLMNTEAFF
D: NA; size: NA; V: TRBV19; J: TRBJ1-3; DNA: TGTGCCAGTAGTAAGACAGGCTACTCTGGAAACACCATATATTTT; CDR3: CASSKTGYSGNTIYF
D: NA; size: few; V: TRBV7-9; J: TRBJ1-4; DNA: TGTGCCAGCAGCTCCCCGACGGGGGTAGAACTGTTTTTT; CDR3: CASSSPTGVELFF
D: TRBD1; size: few; V: TRBV12-3/TRBV12-4; J: TRBJ1-2; DNA: TGTGCCAGCAGTCTAGGGGGACAGGGAAGCGGCTACACCTTC; CDR3: CASSLGGQGSGYTF
D: TRBD1; size: NA; V: TRBV6-1; J: TRBJ1-2; DNA: TGTGCCAGCAGTGAAGGACAGGGTTATGGCTACACCTTC; CDR3: CASSEGQGYGYTF
D: NA; size: NA; V: TRBV19; J: TRBJ2-3; DNA: TGTGCCAGTAGTATAGAAGCTTCAGCTAGCACAGATACGCAGTATTTT; CDR3: CASSIEASASTDTQYF
D: TRBD1; size: NA; V: TRBV7-6; J: TRBJ1-1; DNA: TGTGCCAGCCGAAACAGGGGTATGAACACTGAAGCTTTCTTT; CDR3: CASRNRGMNTEAFF
D: NA; size: few; V: TRBV25-1; J: TRBJ1-5; DNA: TGTGCCAGCAGTGAATCCTGGGGGCAGCCCCAGCATTTT; CDR3: CASSESWGQPQHF
D: NA; size: NA; V: TRBV9; J: TRBJ1-2; DNA: TGTGCCAGCAGCCTCCCCCGGGACCCAACCTATGGCTACACCTTC; CDR3: CASSLPRDPTYGYTF
D: NA; size: NA; V: TRBV12-3/TRBV12-4; J: TRBJ2-5; DNA: TGTGCCAGCAGTCCTTCAGGGGTAGAGACCCAGTACTTC; CDR3: CASSPSGVETQYF
D: TRBD1; size: few; V: TRBV6-5; J: TRBJ1-5; DNA: TGTGCCAGCAGTTCCTATCGGGACAGGGGTCTCGGCAATCAGCCCCAGCATTTT; CDR3: CASSSYRDRGLGNQPQHF
D: NA; size: NA; V: TRBV6-1; J: TRBJ2-5; DNA: TGTGCCAGCAGTGAAGGGACCCAGTACTTC; CDR3: CASSEGTQYF
D: TRBD2; size: few; V: TRBV24-1; J: TRBJ2-3; DNA: TGTGCCACCAGTCGGCGAGCGGGGCAAAAAGATACGCAGTATTTT; CDR3: CATSRRAGQKDTQYF
D: NA; size: NA; V: TRBV18; J: TRBJ1-1; DNA: TGTGCCAGCTCAGGCAGCATGAACACTGAAGCTTTCTTT; CDR3: CASSGSMNTEAFF
D: NA; size: few; V: TRBV20-1; J: TRBJ1-2; DNA: TGCAGTGCCTATGCCAGTAACTATGGCTACACCTTC; CDR3: CSAYASNYGYTF
D: NA; size: NA; V: TRBV30; J: TRBJ1-5; DNA: TGTGCCTGGAGTTACAGACGCAATCAGCCCCAGCATTTT; CDR3: CAWSYRRNQPQHF
D: NA; size: NA; V: TRBV6-5; J: TRBJ1-2; DNA: TGTGCCAGCAGTTACTCGGGCAGGGGCCGAAACTATGGCTACACCTTC; CDR3: CASSYSGRGRNYGYTF
D: NA; size: few; V: TRBV30; J: TRBJ1-2; DNA: TGTGCCTGGAGTCACACAGACTACACCTTC; CDR3: CAWSHTDYTF
D: NA; size: few; V: TRBV20-1; J: TRBJ2-6; DNA: TGCAGTGCTAGAGAACACTCTGGGGCCAACGTCCTGACTTTC; CDR3: CSAREHSGANVLTF
D: NA; size: few; V: TRBV7-7; J: TRBJ2-3; DNA: TGTGCCAGCAGCCGGGGACAAGGCACAGATACGCAGTATTTT; CDR3: CASSRGQGTDTQYF
D: NA; size: NA; V: TRBV7-8; J: TRBJ2-7; DNA: TGTGCCAGCAGCTTATACGGGACTCAGGGGTTGCGGAGTGGTTACGAGCAGTACTTC; CDR3: CASSLYGTQGLRSGYEQYF
D: TRBD2; size: NA; V: TRBV20-1; J: TRBJ2-5; DNA: TGCAGTGCGACCGGGACTAGCGGGGCAACCTGGGAGACCCAGTACTTC; CDR3: CSATGTSGATWETQYF
D: TRBD1; size: NA; V: TRBV3-1; J: TRBJ1-6; DNA: TGTGCCAGCAGCCAAGGTCAGGGGGAGATGCCCCTCCACTTT; CDR3: CASSQGQGEMPLHF
D: NA; size: NA; V: TRBV10-3; J: TRBJ2-7; DNA: TGTGCCATCAGCCCAGGGAACTCCTACGAGCAGTACTTC; CDR3: CAISPGNSYEQYF
D: NA; size: few; V: TRBV24-1; J: TRBJ1-5; DNA: TGTGCCACCAGTGCGGTAGAGGGGATGAGCTTAGGAAATCAGCCCCAGCATTTT; CDR3: CATSAVEGMSLGNQPQHF
D: NA; size: NA; V: TRBV6-1; J: TRBJ1-4; DNA: TGTGCCAGCAGTCATACTGAAAAACTGTTTTTT; CDR3: CASSHTEKLFF
D: TRBD1; size: NA; V: TRBV7-9; J: TRBJ1-1; DNA: TGTGCCAGCAGCTTTAAACAGGGGACTGAAGCTTTCTTT; CDR3: CASSFKQGTEAFF